A selection of T cell receptor beta chains follows, all from one sample in a study of cytomegalovirus exposure and HLA in healthy donors. The method was immunoSEQ multiplex PCR; TCRdb's version includes in-frame clones alone and lacks a portion of them. The table includes some 46,000 clones, roughly 92% detected once. Sequencing input: PBMCs. Source of these receptors: a man aged 18 to 30 in good health and CMV-seronegative. CDR3s include the opening cysteine and the closing phenylalanine or tryptophan. Only part of the rows carry a size: once, few, many, or a class if the clone is expanded.

CASSSLTSGSYNEQFF - TRBJ2-1 TRBV5-1
CASSPLAGFDNEQFF once TRBJ2-1 TRBV18
CASSAYLSSTDTQYF - TRBJ2-3 TRBV6-4
CAISESDRGENSPLHF - TRBJ1-6 TRBV10-3
CASSLAQAKAFF - TRBJ1-1 TRBV7-8
CASSFVSGTGNTIYF - TRBJ1-3 TRBV5-5
CARSLVAGGMNTEAFF - TRBJ1-1 TRBV5-3
CASRGQGFVYGYTF - TRBJ1-2 TRBV19
CASSGIGGVTEAFF once TRBJ1-1 TRBV25-1
CASSFGDRGYEQYF - TRBJ2-7 TRBV28
CASSPPRGGNNSPLHF - TRBJ1-6 TRBV18
CASSLGSGWSDTQYF - TRBJ2-3 TRBV5-1
CASSGSGSYGDTQYF - TRBJ2-3 TRBV7-2
CATSRRTGTSGRDTQYF - TRBJ2-3 TRBV15
CASTPAGGFYNEQFF - TRBJ2-1 TRBV19
CASTTSQGDYGYTF - TRBJ1-2 TRBV5-4
CASSPTGTGASPLHF - TRBJ1-6 TRBV7-3
CASSSGTLYNEQFF - TRBJ2-1 TRBV19
CASSPAAVAGELFF - TRBJ2-2 TRBV7-3
CASSLALPGGGGYTF - TRBJ1-2 TRBV7-9
CASKRGSTSNEKLFF - TRBJ1-4 TRBV19
CASSQGQVATNEKLFF - TRBJ1-4 TRBV18
CASRRDRATGNSPLHF once TRBJ1-6 TRBV27
CASSDRGYSNQPQHF - TRBJ1-5 TRBV6-6
CASSPMRDFGTEAFF - TRBJ1-1 TRBV18
CASSLGQANEKLFF once TRBJ1-4 TRBV11-2
CASSVVVRGDYNEQFF - TRBJ2-1 TRBV9
CASSRLANREETQYF - TRBJ2-5 TRBV5-1
CASSLTDSYEQYF - TRBJ2-7 TRBV11-2
CASSWFGQNTEAFF - TRBJ1-1 TRBV19
CASSYEGGLGTATQYF once TRBJ2-5 TRBV6-5
CASSLRPQHF - TRBJ1-5 TRBV18
CASRAGGYNEQFF - TRBJ2-1 TRBV5-1
CASSLNGAQETQYF - TRBJ2-5 TRBV7-2
CASSTTSGGATDTQYF - TRBJ2-3 TRBV7-2
CAISARDSNYGYTF - TRBJ1-2 TRBV10-3
CASNPGTGVDEQYF - TRBJ2-7 TRBV27
CAISESGSSYNEQFF - TRBJ2-1 TRBV10-3
CASSMSGASNQPQHF - TRBJ1-5 TRBV19
CASSRSGRSYNEQFF - TRBJ2-1 TRBV7-3
CASSLNGGQETQYF - TRBJ2-5 TRBV7-9
CSAGRTGSSYEQYF - TRBJ2-7 TRBV29-1
CAISGGQGEGYTF - TRBJ1-2 TRBV10-3
CASSLYFGEQYF - TRBJ2-7 TRBV7-2
CASRTSGDNEQFF - TRBJ2-1 TRBV25-1
CASSLNRNTGELFF - TRBJ2-2 TRBV7-8